The 16 T cell receptor beta chains listed next were all sequenced from one sample in a study of blood T cell repertoires in COVID-19. Libraries were prepared by immunoSEQ multiplex PCR; TCRdb keeps only in-frame clonotypes and omits some of them. Among around 190,000 clones, about 78% were seen once, and the ten largest hold around 8.1%. The source material was peripheral blood. The receptors stem from a woman aged 45-59 years with active or convalescent COVID-19.

The chain is built from TRBV28 and TRBJ2-7; 12 nucleotides agree with TRBD1. Germline assignment: CDR1 MDHEN and CDR2 SYDVKM. V shed 6 bases and J 7 bases; nucleotides not matched to a gene: 4. The length of the CDR3 is 13 residues. The CDR3 spells CASRGQGAWEQYF. The DNA for the CDR3 is TGTGCCAGCAGGGGACAGGGGGCATGGGAGCAGTACTTC.

The gene calls are TRBV28 and TRBJ2-7; 9 bases match TRBD1. The CDR3 runs to 16 residues. Trimming cost V 4 bases and J 3 bases; bases outside gene matches: 10. The germline CDR1 and CDR2 sequences are MDHEN and SYDVKM. The CDR3 DNA reads as TGTGCCAGCAGTTCCCGGTGGACAGGGGCCCTCTACGAGCAGTACTTC. Amino acid sequence: CASSSRWTGALYEQYF.

The gene calls are TRBV28 and TRBJ2-7; 7 bases are shared with TRBD1. The CDR3 covers 14 residues. Looked up from germline, CDR1 is MDHEN and CDR2 is SYDVKM. V lost 6 bases to trimming and J lost 4 bases; unmatched junction nucleotides: 9. Written as DNA, the CDR3 is TGTGCCAGCAGACGGACAGGTGGGATATACGAGCAGTACTTC. It specifies CASRRTGGIYEQYF. Using reference TRBV28 and TRBJ2-7 for the parts outside the CDR3, the full variable domain is DVKVTQSSRYLVKRTGEKVFLECVQDMDHENMFWYRQDPGLGLRLIYFSYDVKMKEKGDIPEGYSVSREKKERFSLILESASTNQTSMYLCASRRTGGIYEQYFGPGTRLTVT.

This rearrangement joins TRBV11-2 to TRBJ2-7, with 11 bases aligning to TRBD2. Trimming took 5 bases from V and 6 from J; bases not matched to a gene: 6. Germline V lookup: CDR1 SGHAT, CDR2 FQNNGV. CDR3 size: 14 residues. This CDR3 is CASSPLAGVVEQYF. CDR3 in DNA: TGTGCCAGCAGCCCACTAGCGGGAGTAGTCGAGCAGTACTTC.

The CDR3 here is CASSAGGRGETQYF. The DNA for the CDR3 is TGTGCCAGCAGCGCGGGGGGCCGTGGAGAGACCCAGTACTTC. V and J are TRBV9 and TRBJ2-5; the D gene is possibly TRBD2 (7 bases). Trimming removed 3 bases at V and 4 bases at J, with 13 bases between. Germline CDR1 and CDR2: SGDLS and YYNGEE. CDR3 length: 14 residues.

The chain recombines TRBV7-2 with TRBJ1-1; TRBD1 aligns across 7 bases. The length of the CDR3 is 14 residues. V dropped 5 bases and J dropped 3; count of bases not matched to a gene: 6. Germline CDR1 reads SGHTA; CDR2 reads FQGNSA. CDR3: CASSPDRVDTEAFF. CDR3 bases: TGTGCCAGCAGCCCCGACAGGGTGGACACTGAAGCTTTCTTT.

V usage is TRBV3-1 (or the pseudogene TRBV3-2) and J usage is TRBJ2-5; 8 nucleotides align to TRBD2. Looked up from germline, CDR1 is LGHDT and CDR2 is YNNKEL (reference sequence). After removal of 2 bases from V and 9 bases from J, the junction contained 5 bases not matched to a gene. CDR3 size: 13 residues. As DNA, the CDR3 is TGTGCCAGCAGCCAAACGGGGGGGCCGGCCCAGTACTTC. Its translation: CASSQTGGPAQYF.

V gene TRBV7-2 combines with J gene TRBJ1-3; maybe TRBD1 (5 bases). This CDR3 region has 15 residues. Germline assignment: CDR1 SGHTA and CDR2 FQGNSA. The ends were cut back, 5 bases at V and 0 bases at J, with 11 bases in the middle. The CDR3 region has the DNA TGTGCCAGCAGCCTCCAGGGCCGCTCTGGAAACACCATATATTTT. It is translated as CASSLQGRSGNTIYF.

The chain has TRBV7-9 and TRBJ1-4, with 10 positions matching TRBD1. Germline-derived CDR1 and CDR2 are SEHNR and FQNEAQ (reference sequence). The CDR3 extends over 14 amino acids. The V segment lost 7 bases and the J segment 6 bases; nucleotides outside the gene matches: 5. CDR3 sequence: CASNRQGADEKLFF. The CDR3 bases are TGTGCCAGCAACCGACAGGGGGCCGATGAAAAACTGTTTTTT.

This chain links TRBV7-9 with TRBJ2-5; TRBD1 agrees at 8 bases. After removal of 5 bases from V and 4 bases from J, the junction contained 9 bases not matched to a gene. The CDR3 has 15 amino acids. Germline CDR1 and CDR2: SEHNR and FQNEAQ (reference sequence). CDR3 nucleotides: TGTGCCAGCAGCGACAGGGGACAAATGGGAGAGACCCAGTACTTC. The encoded protein is CASSDRGQMGETQYF.

This clone was seen just once. The V call is TRBV5-6, the J call TRBJ2-7, with a weak D call TRBD2 (6 bases). Germline V gene sequence: CDR1 SGHDT, CDR2 YYEEEE. The CDR3 runs to 16 residues. V lost 3 bases and J lost 0, with 16 bases in between. The CDR3 reads CASSSRAAGYSYEQYF. The CDR3 DNA sequence: TGTGCCAGCAGCTCTCGGGCGGCGGGATACTCCTACGAGCAGTACTTC.

This chain links TRBV12-5 with TRBJ1-2; 10 bases line up with TRBD1. CDR3 length equals 16 residues. Germline CDR1 is LGHNT and CDR2 is FRNRAP. V was clipped by 5 bases and J by 7 bases; unmatched bases: 13. The CDR3 protein is CASGKAFRDRGVGYTF. The CDR3 nucleotides are TGTGCTAGTGGTAAAGCCTTCCGGGACAGGGGAGTTGGCTACACCTTC. Looking up the rest from reference TRBV12-5 and TRBJ1-2 gives the full variable domain: DARVTQTPRHKVTEMGQEVTMRCQPILGHNTVFWYRQTMMQGLELLAYFRNRAPLDDSGMPKDRFSAEMPDATLATLKIQPSEPRDSAVYFCASGKAFRDRGVGYTFGSGTRLTVV.

This clone came up a few times. CDR3 protein: CSVEDDGTENTEAFF. The DNA for the CDR3 is TGCAGCGTTGAAGATGATGGGACAGAGAACACTGAAGCTTTCTTT. V gene TRBV29-1 combines with J gene TRBJ1-1, with 7 bases aligning to TRBD1. CDR1 and CDR2 from the germline V gene are SQVTM and ANQGSEA. V lost 0 bases and J lost 1; bases outside the gene matches: 5. The CDR3 runs 15 residues.

V is TRBV11-3 and J is TRBJ2-5, with D possibly matching TRBD1 (6 bases). This CDR3 is built from 17 residues. Germline CDR1 reads SGHNT; CDR2 reads YENEEA. Trimming pared 2 bases from V and 1 base from J, leaving 17 bases between. The CDR3 loop is CASSLRVGGRGQETQYF. The CDR3 nucleotides are TGTGCCAGCAGCTTAAGGGTCGGTGGCAGGGGCCAAGAGACCCAGTACTTC.

The V and J genes are TRBV5-1 and TRBJ2-5, with TRBD1 matching over 11 bases. The junction had 3 bases not matched to a gene; V was cut back by 3 bases and J by 5 bases. Germline V gene data show CDR1 as SGHRS and CDR2 as YFSETQ. The CDR3 runs to 14 residues. The CDR3, as DNA: TGCGCCAGCAGCTGGGGACAGGGGGATGAGACCCAGTACTTC. This gives the protein CASSWGQGDETQYF.

Concerning this clone itself: Other nucleotide sequences from this sample produce the same CDR3. This chain's CDR3 is CASSLDGNTGELFF. For the CDR3, the DNA is TGCGCCAGCAGCTTGGACGGGAACACCGGGGAGCTGTTTTTT. V usage is TRBV5-1 and J usage is TRBJ2-2; D not resolved. The CDR3 covers 14 residues. CDR1 SGHRS and CDR2 YFSETQ come from the germline V gene. V gave up 0 bases and J gave up 1 base, with 4 bases separating them.